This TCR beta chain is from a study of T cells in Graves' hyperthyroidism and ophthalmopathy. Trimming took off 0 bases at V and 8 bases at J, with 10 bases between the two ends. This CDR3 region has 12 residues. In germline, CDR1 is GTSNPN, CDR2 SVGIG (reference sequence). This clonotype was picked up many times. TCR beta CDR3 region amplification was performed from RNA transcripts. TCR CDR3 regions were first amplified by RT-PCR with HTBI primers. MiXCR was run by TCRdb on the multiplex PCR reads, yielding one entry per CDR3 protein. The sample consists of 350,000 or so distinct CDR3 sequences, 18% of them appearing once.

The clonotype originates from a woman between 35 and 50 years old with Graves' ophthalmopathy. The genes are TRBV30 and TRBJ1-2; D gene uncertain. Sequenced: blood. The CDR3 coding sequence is TGTGCCTGGAGTGTGGTCAGTTACGGCTACACCTTC. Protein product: CAWSVVSYGYTF.